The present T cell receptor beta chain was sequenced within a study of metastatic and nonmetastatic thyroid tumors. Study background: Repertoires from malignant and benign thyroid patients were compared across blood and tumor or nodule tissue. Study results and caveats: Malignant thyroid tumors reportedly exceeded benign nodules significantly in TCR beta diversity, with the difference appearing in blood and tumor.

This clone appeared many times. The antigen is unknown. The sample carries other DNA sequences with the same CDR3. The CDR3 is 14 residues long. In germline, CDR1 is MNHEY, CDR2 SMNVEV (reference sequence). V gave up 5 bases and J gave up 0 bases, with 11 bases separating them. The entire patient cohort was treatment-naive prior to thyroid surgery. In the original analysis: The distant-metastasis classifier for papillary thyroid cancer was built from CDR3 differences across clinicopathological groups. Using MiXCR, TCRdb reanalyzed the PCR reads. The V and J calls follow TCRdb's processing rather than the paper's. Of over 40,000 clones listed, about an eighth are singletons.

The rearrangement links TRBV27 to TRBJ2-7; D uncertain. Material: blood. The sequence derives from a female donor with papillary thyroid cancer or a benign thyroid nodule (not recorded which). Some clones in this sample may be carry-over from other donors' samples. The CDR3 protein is CASSTRGGSYEQYF. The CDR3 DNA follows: TGTGCCAGCAGTACCCGCGGTGGCTCCTACGAGCAGTACTTC.